Below, 6 T cell receptor beta chains from the same sample are listed, as sequenced in a study of blood T cell repertoires in COVID-19. Sequencing was performed with immunoSEQ multiplex PCR; in TCRdb, only in-frame clones are kept and a portion is missing. The sample carries over 150,000 clones, around 89% recorded once. Input material: peripheral blood. The receptor set was obtained from a man between 18 and 29 years old who had recovered from COVID-19.

The chain joins TRBV29-1 to TRBJ2-1, with D uncertain. With 3 bases removed from V and 3 bases from J, the gap between germline ends came to 6 bases. Germline V gene lookup returns CDR1 SQVTM and CDR2 ANQGSEA. The CDR3 is made up of 12 amino acids. The DNA for the CDR3 is TGCAGCGTTGACCCGGGCTACAATGAGCAGTTCTTC. Residues: CSVDPGYNEQFF.

J is TRBJ2-7 and V is TRBV7-2; 10 nucleotides agree with TRBD2. The germline V gene has CDR1 SGHTA and CDR2 FQGNSA. V dropped 5 bases and J dropped 6; count of bases not matched to a gene: 10. The CDR3 spans 15 residues. CDR3 in amino acids: CASSPRSSGSIEQYF. DNA for the CDR3: TGTGCCAGCAGCCCCAGGTCTAGCGGGAGTATCGAGCAGTACTTC.

The CDR3, as DNA: TGTGCCACCAGCCTTGAGGAGGCTAGTCGCGAGCAGTACTTC. Its protein is CATSLEEASREQYF. This chain joins TRBV15 and TRBJ2-7, with D possibly being TRBD2 (5 bases). Trimming cost V 5 bases and J 6 bases, with 17 bases left between them. The CDR3 contains 14 residues. Germline assignment: CDR1 LNHNV and CDR2 YYDKDF (reference sequence).

The count of this clone is one. The rearrangement joins TRBV4-1 to TRBJ1-1, with 8 nucleotides matching TRBD1. CDR1 and CDR2 (germline): MGHRA, YSYEKL. Germline trimming cut 5 bases from V and 5 bases from J; bases unmatched to any gene: 4. The CDR3 covers 13 residues. Written as DNA, the CDR3 is TGCGCCAGCAGCGGCAGGGGGCGGACTGAAGCTTTCTTT. Its translation is CASSGRGRTEAFF.

The chain is built from TRBV28 and TRBJ1-1; D not certain. V was shortened by 3 bases and J by 5 bases, with 10 bases between the two germline ends. Germline CDR1 MDHEN, CDR2 SYDVKM. The CDR3 contains 13 residues. The CDR3 spells CASSLRGGTEAFF. The CDR3 coding sequence is TGTGCCAGCAGTTTGCGGGGTGGGACTGAAGCTTTCTTT.

The J gene is TRBJ2-3, the V gene TRBV5-6, with TRBD2 matching over 12 bases. V was clipped by 4 bases and J by 3 bases; unmatched bases: 6. Germline loops: CDR1 SGHDT, CDR2 YYEEEE. The CDR3 sequence is 16 residues long. The DNA of the CDR3 is TGTGCCAGCAGCAGACTAGCGGGAGTGGGGACAGATACGCAGTATTTT. Translating gives CASSRLAGVGTDTQYF.